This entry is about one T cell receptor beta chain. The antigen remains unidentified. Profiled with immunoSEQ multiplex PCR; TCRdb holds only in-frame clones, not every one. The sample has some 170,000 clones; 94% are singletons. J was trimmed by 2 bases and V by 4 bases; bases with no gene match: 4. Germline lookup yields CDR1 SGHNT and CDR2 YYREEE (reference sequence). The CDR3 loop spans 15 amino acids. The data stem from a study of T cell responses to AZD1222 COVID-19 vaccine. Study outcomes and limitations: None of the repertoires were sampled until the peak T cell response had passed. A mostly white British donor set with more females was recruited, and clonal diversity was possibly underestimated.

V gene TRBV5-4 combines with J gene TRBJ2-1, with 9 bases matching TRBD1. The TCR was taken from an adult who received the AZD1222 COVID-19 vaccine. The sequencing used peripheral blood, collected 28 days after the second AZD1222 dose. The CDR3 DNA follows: TGTGCCAGCAGCCCCGGGACAGGGACCTACAATGAGCAGTTCTTC. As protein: CASSPGTGTYNEQFF.